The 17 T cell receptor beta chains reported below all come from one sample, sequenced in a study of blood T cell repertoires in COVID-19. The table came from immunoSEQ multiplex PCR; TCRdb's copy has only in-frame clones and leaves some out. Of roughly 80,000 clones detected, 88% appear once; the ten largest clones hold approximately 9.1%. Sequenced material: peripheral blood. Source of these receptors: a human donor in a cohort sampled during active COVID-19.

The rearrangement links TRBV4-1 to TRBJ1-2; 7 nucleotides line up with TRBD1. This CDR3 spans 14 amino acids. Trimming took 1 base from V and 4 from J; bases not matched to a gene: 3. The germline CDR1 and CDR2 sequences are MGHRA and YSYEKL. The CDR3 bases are TGCGCCAGCAGCCAAGGGACAGGTCTCTATGGCTACACCTTC. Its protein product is CASSQGTGLYGYTF.

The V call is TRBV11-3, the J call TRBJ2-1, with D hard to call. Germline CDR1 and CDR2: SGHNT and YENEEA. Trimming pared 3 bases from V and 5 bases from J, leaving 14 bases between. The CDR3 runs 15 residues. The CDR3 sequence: CASSLNGLLNNEQFF. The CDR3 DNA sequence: TGTGCCAGCAGCTTGAACGGTCTTTTGAACAATGAGCAGTTCTTC.

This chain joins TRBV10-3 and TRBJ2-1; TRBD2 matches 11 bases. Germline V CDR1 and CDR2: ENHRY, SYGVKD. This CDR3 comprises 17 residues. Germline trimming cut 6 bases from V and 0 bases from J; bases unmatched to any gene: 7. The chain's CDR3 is CAIRGMGLAVSYNEQFF. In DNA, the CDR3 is TGTGCCATCAGGGGGATGGGACTAGCGGTCTCCTACAATGAGCAGTTCTTC.

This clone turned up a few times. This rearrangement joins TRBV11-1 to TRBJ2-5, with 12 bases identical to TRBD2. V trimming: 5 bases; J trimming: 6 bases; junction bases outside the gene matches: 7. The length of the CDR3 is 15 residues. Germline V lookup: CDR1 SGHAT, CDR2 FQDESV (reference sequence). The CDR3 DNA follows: TGTGCCAGCAGCACACTAGCGGGAGGTCATAAGACCCAGTACTTC. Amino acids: CASSTLAGGHKTQYF.

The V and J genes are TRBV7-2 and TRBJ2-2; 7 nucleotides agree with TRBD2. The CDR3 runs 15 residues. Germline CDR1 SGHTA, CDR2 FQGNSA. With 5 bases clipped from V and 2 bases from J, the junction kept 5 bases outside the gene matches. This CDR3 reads CASSPGTTNTGELFF. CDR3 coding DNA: TGTGCCAGCAGCCCGGGGACTACCAACACCGGGGAGCTGTTTTTT.

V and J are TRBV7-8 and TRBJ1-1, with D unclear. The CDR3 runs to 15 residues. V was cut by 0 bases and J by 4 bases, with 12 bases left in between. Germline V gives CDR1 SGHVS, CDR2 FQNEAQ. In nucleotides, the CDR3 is TGTGCCAGCAGCTTAGCGTTGGGCAGCCCCACTGAAGCTTTCTTT. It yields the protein CASSLALGSPTEAFF.

The CDR3 DNA sequence: TGCGCCAGCAGCTTGGTGGGACAGGTGAACACCATATATTTT. This codes for CASSLVGQVNTIYF. The chain couples TRBV5-1 to TRBJ1-3; TRBD1 matches at 8 bases. The germline CDR1 and CDR2 sequences are SGHRS and YFSETQ. The junction had 3 bases not matched to a gene; V was cut back by 0 bases and J by 7 bases. This CDR3 contains 14 residues.

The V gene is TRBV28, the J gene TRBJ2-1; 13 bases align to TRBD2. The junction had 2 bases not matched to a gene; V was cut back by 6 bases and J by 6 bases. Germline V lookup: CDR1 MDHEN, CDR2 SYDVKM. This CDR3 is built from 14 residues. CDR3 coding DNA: TGTGCCAGCAGGGGGACTAGCGGGATCAATGAGCAGTTCTTC. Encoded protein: CASRGTSGINEQFF.

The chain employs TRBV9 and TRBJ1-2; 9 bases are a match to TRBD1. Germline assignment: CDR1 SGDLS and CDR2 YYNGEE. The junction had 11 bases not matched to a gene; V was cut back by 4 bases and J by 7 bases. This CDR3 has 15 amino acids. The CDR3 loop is CASSFQQGAPAGYTF. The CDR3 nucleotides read TGTGCCAGCAGCTTTCAACAGGGGGCCCCCGCTGGCTACACCTTC.

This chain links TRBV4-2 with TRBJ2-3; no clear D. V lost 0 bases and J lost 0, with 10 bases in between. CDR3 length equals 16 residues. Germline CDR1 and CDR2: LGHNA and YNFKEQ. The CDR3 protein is CASSQDGGASTDTQYF. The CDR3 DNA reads TGTGCCAGCAGCCAAGATGGTGGAGCTAGCACAGATACGCAGTATTTT.

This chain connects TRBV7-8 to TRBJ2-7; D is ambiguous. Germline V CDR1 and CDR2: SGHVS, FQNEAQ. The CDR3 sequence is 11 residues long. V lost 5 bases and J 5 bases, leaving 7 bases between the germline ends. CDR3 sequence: CASSVSHEQYF. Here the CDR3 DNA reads TGTGCCAGCAGCGTTTCTCACGAGCAGTACTTC.

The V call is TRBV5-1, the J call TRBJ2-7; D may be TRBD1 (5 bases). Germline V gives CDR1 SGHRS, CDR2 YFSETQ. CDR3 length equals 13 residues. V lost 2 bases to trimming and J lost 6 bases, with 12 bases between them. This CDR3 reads CASSFLGAVEQYF. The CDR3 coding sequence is TGCGCCAGCAGCTTTCTTGGGGCGGTCGAGCAGTACTTC.

CDR3 residues: CASSFVDSWNNSPLHF. CDR3 nucleotides: TGTGCCAGCAGCTTCGTCGACAGCTGGAATAATTCACCCCTCCACTTT. The chain has TRBV7-8 and TRBJ1-6; a weak D match, TRBD1 (5 bases). This CDR3 has 16 amino acids. Trimming removed 3 bases at V and 5 bases at J, with 14 bases between. Germline V gives CDR1 SGHVS, CDR2 FQNEAQ.

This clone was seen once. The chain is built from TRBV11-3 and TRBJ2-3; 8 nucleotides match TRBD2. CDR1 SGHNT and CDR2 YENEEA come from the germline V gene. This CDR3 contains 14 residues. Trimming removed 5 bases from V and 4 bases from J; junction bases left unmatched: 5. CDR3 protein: CASSLGGAADTQYF. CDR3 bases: TGTGCCAGCAGCCTCGGGGGGGCTGCAGATACGCAGTATTTT. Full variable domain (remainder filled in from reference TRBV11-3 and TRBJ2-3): EAGVVQSPRYKIIEKKQPVAFWCNPISGHNTLYWYLQNLGQGPELLIRYENEEAVDDSQLPKDRFSAERLKGVDSTLKIQPAELGDSAVYLCASSLGGAADTQYFGPGTRLTVL.

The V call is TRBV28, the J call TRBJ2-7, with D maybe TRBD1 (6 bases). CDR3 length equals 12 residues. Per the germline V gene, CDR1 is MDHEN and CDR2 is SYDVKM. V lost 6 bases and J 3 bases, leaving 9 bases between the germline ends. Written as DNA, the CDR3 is TGTGCCAGCAGACCACAGGGCTACGAGCAGTACTTC. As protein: CASRPQGYEQYF.

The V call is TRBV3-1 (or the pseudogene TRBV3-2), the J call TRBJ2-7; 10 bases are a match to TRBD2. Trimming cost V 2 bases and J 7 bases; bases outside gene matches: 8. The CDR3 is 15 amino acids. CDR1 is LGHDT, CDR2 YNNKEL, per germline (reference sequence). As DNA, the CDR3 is TGTGCCAGCAGCCAATCTAGCGGGAGCTTGGGAGAGCAGTACTTC. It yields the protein CASSQSSGSLGEQYF.

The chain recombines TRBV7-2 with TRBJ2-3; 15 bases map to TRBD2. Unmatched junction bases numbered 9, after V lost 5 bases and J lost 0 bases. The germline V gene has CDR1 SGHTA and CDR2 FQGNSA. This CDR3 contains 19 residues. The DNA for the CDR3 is TGTGCCAGCAGCCGGAGGACTAGCGGGGGGGTGGGTAGCACAGATACGCAGTATTTT. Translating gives CASSRRTSGGVGSTDTQYF.